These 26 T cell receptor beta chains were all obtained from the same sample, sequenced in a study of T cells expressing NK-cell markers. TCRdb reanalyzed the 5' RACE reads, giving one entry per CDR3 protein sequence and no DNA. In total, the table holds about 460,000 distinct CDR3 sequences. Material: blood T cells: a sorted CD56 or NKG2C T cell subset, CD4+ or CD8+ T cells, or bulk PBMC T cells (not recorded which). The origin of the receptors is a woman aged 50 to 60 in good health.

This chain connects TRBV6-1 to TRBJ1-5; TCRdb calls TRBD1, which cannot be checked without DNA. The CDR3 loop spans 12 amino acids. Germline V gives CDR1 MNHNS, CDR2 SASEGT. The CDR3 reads CASSERGRPQHF.

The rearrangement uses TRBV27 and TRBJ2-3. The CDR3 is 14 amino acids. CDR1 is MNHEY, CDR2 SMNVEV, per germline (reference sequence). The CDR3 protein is CASSPTTLTDTQYF.

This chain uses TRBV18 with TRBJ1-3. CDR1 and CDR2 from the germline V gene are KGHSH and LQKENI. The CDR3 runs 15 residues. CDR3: CASSQKLPSGNTIYF.

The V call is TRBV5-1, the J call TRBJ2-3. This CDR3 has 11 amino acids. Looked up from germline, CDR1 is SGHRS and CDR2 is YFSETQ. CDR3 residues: CASSWKNTQYF.

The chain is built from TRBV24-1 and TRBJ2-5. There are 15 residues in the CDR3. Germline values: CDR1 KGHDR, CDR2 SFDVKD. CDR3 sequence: CATSDLRGNQETQYF.

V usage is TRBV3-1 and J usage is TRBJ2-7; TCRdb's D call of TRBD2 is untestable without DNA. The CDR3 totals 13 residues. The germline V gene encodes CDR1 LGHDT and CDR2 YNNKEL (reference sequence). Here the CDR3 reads CASSSSDRDEQYF.

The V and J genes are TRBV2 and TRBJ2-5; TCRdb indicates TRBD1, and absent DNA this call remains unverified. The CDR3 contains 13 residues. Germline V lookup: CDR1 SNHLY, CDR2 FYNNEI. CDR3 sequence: CASSQGWEETQYF. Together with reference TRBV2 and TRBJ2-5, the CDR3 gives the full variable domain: EPEVTQTPSHQVTQMGQEVILRCVPISNHLYFYWYRQILGQKVEFLVSFYNNEISEKSEIFDDQFSVERPDGSNFTLKIRSTKLEDSAMYFCASSQGWEETQYFGPGTRLLVL.

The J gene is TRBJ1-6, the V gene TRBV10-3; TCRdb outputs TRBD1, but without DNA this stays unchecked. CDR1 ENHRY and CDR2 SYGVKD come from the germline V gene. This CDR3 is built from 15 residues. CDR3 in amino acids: CAISGSRGENSPLHF.

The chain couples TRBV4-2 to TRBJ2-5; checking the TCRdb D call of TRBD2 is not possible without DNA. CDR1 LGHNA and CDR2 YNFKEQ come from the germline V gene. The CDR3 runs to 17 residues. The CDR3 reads CASSQELGLAGKETQYF.

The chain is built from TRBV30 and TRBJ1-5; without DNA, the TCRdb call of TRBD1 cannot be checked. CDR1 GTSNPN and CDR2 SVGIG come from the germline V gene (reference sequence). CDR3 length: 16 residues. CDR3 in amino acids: CAWSTPRGRNDQPQHF.

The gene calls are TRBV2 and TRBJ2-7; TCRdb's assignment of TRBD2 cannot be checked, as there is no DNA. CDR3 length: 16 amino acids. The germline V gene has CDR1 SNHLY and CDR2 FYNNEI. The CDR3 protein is CASLGLAGRKGYEQYF. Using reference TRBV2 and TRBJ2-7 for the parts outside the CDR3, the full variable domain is EPEVTQTPSHQVTQMGQEVILRCVPISNHLYFYWYRQILGQKVEFLVSFYNNEISEKSEIFDDQFSVERPDGSNFTLKIRSTKLEDSAMYFCASLGLAGRKGYEQYFGPGTRLTVT.

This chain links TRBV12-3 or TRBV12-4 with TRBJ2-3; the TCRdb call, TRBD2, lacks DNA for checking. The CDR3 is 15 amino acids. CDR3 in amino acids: CASSPLSGGGDTQYF.

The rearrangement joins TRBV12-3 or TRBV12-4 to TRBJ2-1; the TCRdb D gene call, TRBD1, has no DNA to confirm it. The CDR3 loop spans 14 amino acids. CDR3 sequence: CASNKQGAYNEQFF.

The CDR3 region is CASSLAGSSEQYF. The chain has TRBV5-6 and TRBJ2-7. CDR3 length equals 13 residues. Germline V gives CDR1 SGHDT, CDR2 YYEEEE.

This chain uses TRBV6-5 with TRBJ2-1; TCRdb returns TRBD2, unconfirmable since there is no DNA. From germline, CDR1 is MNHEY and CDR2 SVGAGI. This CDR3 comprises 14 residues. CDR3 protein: CASRAGLADNEQFF.

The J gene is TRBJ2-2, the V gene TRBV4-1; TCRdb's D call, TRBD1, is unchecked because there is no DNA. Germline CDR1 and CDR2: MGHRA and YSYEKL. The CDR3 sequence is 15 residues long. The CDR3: CASSYLPRLSGELFF.

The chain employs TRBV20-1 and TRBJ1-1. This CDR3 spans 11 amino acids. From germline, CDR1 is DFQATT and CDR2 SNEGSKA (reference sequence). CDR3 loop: CSAKAGTEAFF.

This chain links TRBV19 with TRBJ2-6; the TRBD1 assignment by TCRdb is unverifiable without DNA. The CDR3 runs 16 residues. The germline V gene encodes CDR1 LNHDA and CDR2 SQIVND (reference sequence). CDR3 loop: CASSIPSGAGANVLTF.

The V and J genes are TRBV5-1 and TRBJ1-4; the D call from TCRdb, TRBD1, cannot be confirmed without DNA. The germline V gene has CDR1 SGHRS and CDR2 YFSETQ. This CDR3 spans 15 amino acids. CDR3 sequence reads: CASSITGQVNEKLFF.

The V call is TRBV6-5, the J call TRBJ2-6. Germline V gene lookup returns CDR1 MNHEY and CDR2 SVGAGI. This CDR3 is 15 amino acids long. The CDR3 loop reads CASSPRKAGANVLTF.

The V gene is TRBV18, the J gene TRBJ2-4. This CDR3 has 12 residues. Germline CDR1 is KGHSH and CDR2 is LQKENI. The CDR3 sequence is CASSRQGNIQYF.

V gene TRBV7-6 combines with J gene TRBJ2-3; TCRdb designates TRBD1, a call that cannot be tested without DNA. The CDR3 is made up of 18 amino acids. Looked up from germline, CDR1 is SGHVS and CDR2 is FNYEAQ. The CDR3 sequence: CASSASPTGSGDTDTQYF. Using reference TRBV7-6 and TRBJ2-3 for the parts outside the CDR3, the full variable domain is GAGVSQSPRYKVTKRGQDVALRCDPISGHVSLYWYRQALGQGPEFLTYFNYEAQQDKSGLPNDRFSAERPEGSISTLTIQRTEQRDSAMYRCASSASPTGSGDTDTQYFGPGTRLTVL.

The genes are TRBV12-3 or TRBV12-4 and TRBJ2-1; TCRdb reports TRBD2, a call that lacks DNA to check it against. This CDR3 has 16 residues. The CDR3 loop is CASSLAPGLAAPKQFF.

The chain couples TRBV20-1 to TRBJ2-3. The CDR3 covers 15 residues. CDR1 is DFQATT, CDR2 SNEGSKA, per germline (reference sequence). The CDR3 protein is CSARDTSANTDTQYF.

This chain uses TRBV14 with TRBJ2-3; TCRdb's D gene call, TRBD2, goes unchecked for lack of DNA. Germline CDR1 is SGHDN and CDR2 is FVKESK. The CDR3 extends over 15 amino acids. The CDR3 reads CASSQGGLLLDTQYF. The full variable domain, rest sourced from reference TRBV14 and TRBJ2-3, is EAGVTQFPSHSVIEKGQTVTLRCDPISGHDNLYWYRRVMGKEIKFLLHFVKESKQDESGMPNNRFLAERTGGTYSTLKVQPAELEDSGVYFCASSQGGLLLDTQYFGPGTRLTVL.

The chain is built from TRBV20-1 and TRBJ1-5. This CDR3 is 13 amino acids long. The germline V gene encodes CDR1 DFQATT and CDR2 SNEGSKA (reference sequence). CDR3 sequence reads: CSADWGVNQPQHF.